This TCR beta chain was sequenced in a study of post-analysis software for immune sequencing data (dated by TCRdb to between 2015 and 2016). Study-wide context: Disease courses on record covered relapsing-remitting, secondary progressive and progressive-relapsing multiple sclerosis, though some patients had no subtype annotation. The patient repertoires were set against about eleven previously published healthy control repertoires from donors whose ages ranged from roughly 6 to 27 years. A subset of samples was prepared in parallel using single-end sample barcoding, then pooled and co-amplified after Illumina adapter ligation.

For this clonotype: Its antigen target is currently unknown. Qualities for individual bases were not recorded, and no much larger clone is one base off.

The library was made by PCR. The listed sequencing device is Illumina HiSeq 2500. To reduce PCR and sequencing biases, unique molecular identifiers were incorporated into the TCR beta cDNA libraries. Per 1 to 10 million input T cells, some 500,000 cDNA molecules were obtained, such that each molecule approximated one T cell. The patient libraries were prepared and sequenced using the same protocol as the earlier healthy control dataset. Within a given batch, samples were prepared together, multiplexed and sequenced on the same HiSeq lane. On the authors' methods: Raw barcoded reads were processed with MIGEC, and single-read molecular identifier groups were discarded before consensus assembly and CDR3 extraction. VDJtools was used for post-analysis of the clonotype tables, and diversity was normalized by down-sampling every dataset to the size of the smallest sample. In repertoire overlap clustering, CDR3 amino acid sequences, but not nucleotide sequences, were matched to correct batch-related cross-sample contamination. TCRdb cleaned the public reads at Q25 with fastp, built clones with MiXCR and kept in-frame beta chains. Each entry is one CDR3 protein sequence, shown with its most common DNA and genes. The V and J calls reflect TCRdb's pipeline rather than the authors' work. This sample holds about 820,000 distinct CDR3 sequences; 53% were observed only once. Jointly, the top ten make up 4% to 5.5% of the sample.

Results the study describes overall, beyond this receptor: Direct clustering with F measure revealed strong co-clustering of samples prepared in the same batch, which led to a batch-effect correction. Roughly 5 TRBV segments, including TRBV5-6, TRBV5-1 and TRBV20-1, were significantly more frequent in patients than controls. Significantly lower normalized Chao1 diversity was found in multiple sclerosis patients than in controls, suggesting substantial peripheral T-cell clonal expansion. The control group was slightly older than the multiple sclerosis patient group.

To demonstrate the VDJtools post-analysis software, the study profiled TCR beta repertoires from the peripheral blood of about 13 young patients with multiple sclerosis. The patients with multiple sclerosis were children and adolescents between roughly 6 and 15 years of age. The germline V gene provides CDR1 SGDLS and CDR2 YYNGEE. The CDR3 starts with the cysteine, ends with the phenylalanine, and has 15 residues. Only the CDR3 portion is preserved as DNA: 45 bases, with reading frame beginning at the first base. The origin of this receptor is a girl under 18 with multiple sclerosis. The rearranged segments are TRBV9 and TRBJ2-1; a stretch of 8 junction bases matches TRBD1. Near its end, the DNA agrees better with TRBJ2-7, so the J call may be wrong. Sequences were obtained from blood. The nucleotide sequence is given as TGTGCCAGCAGCGTAGATCCGGGACAGGTCTACGAGCAGTACTTC. Its translation is CASSVDPGQVYEQYF.